The following is a TCR beta chain sequence with its context. What antigen it recognizes has not been identified. No quality values exist for individual bases; no much larger clone is one base distant. The library came from 5' RACE. Sequencing was performed on an Illumina HiSeq 2500. A second PCR of roughly 7 to 11 cycles was performed with a sample-barcoded 5' primer and a J-beta primer mix. Each TCR beta cDNA molecule received a unique molecular identifier from a template-switch 5' adaptor carrying 12 random nucleotides. At least 2.5 million CDR3-containing paired-end reads were obtained from each sample. First-strand cDNA synthesis was performed from all RNA using the Mint cDNA synthesis kit, with priming by a TRBC-specific oligonucleotide. After uracil-DNA glycosylase treatment, a first 18-cycle PCR used universal primers M1SS and BC2_uni_R on all cDNA. As for how the authors treated the data: Each sample was normalized by randomly selecting 1 million high-quality reads, each carrying a distinct molecular identifier. Reads with shared molecular identifiers were discarded instead of being binned into consensus sequences. CDR3 identification, clonotype clustering and error correction used MiTCR with a Q25 quality threshold and the strictest error-elimination algorithm. A nonparametric unseen species model with Euler transformation was used to estimate a lower bound on total TCR beta diversity. TCRdb reran the public reads through fastp at Q25 and MiXCR, keeping productive beta chains. Duplicate CDR3 protein sequences are folded into a single record with the most common DNA and genes. The V and J calls here are based on TCRdb, not the publication. In this sample the table shows 910,000 or so distinct CDR3 sequences, just over 50% of which occur a single time. The top ten clones comprise 20% to 25% of the sample.

The 40 or so donors, aged roughly 6 to 95 years, were systemically healthy Caucasian individuals from Russia. Each donor gave approximately 10 milliliters of peripheral blood, collected into EDTA-treated Vacutainer tubes. PBMCs were isolated by Ficoll-Paque density-gradient centrifugation, with at least 7 million obtained per sample. Total RNA, at least 6 micrograms per sample, was extracted from PBMCs with Trizol reagent. For every donor, an aliquot of PBMCs went through flow cytometry to measure the percentages of naive CD45RAhigh/CD27high T cells. Measured from the cysteine to the phenylalanine, the CDR3 is 12 residues long. Kept here is only the CDR3 DNA, which spans 36 bases and is read in frame from base 1. The germline V gene (reference sequence) provides CDR1 DFQATT and CDR2 SNEGSKA. This sample is part of a study of blood T cells in healthy people across ages (dated by TCRdb to between 2015 and 2016). Context from the whole study: Template switching captured roughly one uniquely barcoded TCR beta cDNA molecule per two T cells in model experiments. The study measured age-related changes in TCR beta repertoire diversity using deep sequencing normalized with unique cDNA molecular identifiers. For two donors (one aged 18 to 29 and one aged 80 or older), the study analyzed two additional independent replicas of 1 million unique cDNA reads from the same blood draw. The donors were split into four age groups: young (average about 15 years), middle-aged (about 40), aged (more than 60) and long-lived (over 75). To avoid experimental bias, donors of different ages were distributed randomly across sequencing lanes. Study-level results and caveats: Compared with the aged group, more naive CD4+ T cells, fewer expanded clones and increased TCR diversity were shown by the long-lived group, suggesting age selection. Estimates of total diversity based on one million sequenced T cells were regarded as lower bounds and as underestimates. Conclusive comparison of naive and antigen-experienced compartments was prevented by the profiling of bulk unsorted PBMCs. The percentage of naive T cells measured by flow cytometry correlated strongly with observed TCR beta diversity. Because donor CMV infection status was unknown, age-related changes in expanded clonotypes were potentially confounded. Observed TCR beta diversity per million T cells fell roughly linearly with age, and a significant reduction was already apparent by age around 36.

Sequenced: blood. The source of this sequence is a woman between 55 and 75 years old in good health. The sequence is built from TRBV20-1 and TRBJ2-5; TRBD2 is possibly the D segment (6 matching bases). The J call is uncertain, as TRBJ2-7 better fits the DNA end. The nucleotide sequence reads TGCAGTGCTACCGGGACTCTTTACGAGCAGTACTTC. Its protein is CSATGTLYEQYF.